The rows below give T cell receptor beta chains drawn from one sample of a study of T-cell reconstitution after alpha-beta-depleted transplantation in children. TCRdb analysed the PCR reads with MiXCR anew, one entry per CDR3 protein. Here the sample spans about 280,000 distinct CDR3 sequences, 11% being singletons. This material consisted of peripheral blood, taken 180 days after TCRalphabeta/CD19-depleted stem cell transplant. These TCRs come from a male patient aged 2-9 years who had a stem cell transplant for chronic granulomatous disease, so the T cells may come from the graft donor. The CDR3 runs from the conserved cysteine through the conserved F or W. D genes are given only for firm matches. Some rows have no size entry. The others give once, few or many, or a class for an expanded clone.

J gene | D gene | V gene | clone size | CDR3 DNA | CDR3 protein
TRBJ1-3 | NA | TRBV7-2 | many | TGTGCCAGCACCTTGGACGGATTCTCTGGAAACACCATATATTTT | CASTLDGFSGNTIYF
TRBJ2-4 | NA | TRBV27 | many | TGTGCCAGCAGTTTAGGCAGGGGAGTGGACATTCAGTACTTC | CASSLGRGVDIQYF
TRBJ1-5 | NA | TRBV28 | few | TGTGCCAGCAGTTACAGTTATAGCAATCAGCCCCAGCATTTT | CASSYSYSNQPQHF
TRBJ2-2 | NA | TRBV6-2/TRBV6-3 | many | TGTGCCAGCAGGCAGGAAGCGGACACCGGGGAGCTGTTTTTT | CASRQEADTGELFF
TRBJ2-7 | TRBD1 | TRBV6-1 | many | TGTGCCAGCAGTGCCCAGTCCGGGACAGGGTTGACATGGCAGTACTTC | CASSAQSGTGLTWQYF
TRBJ2-1 | TRBD2 | TRBV20-1 | many | TGCAGTGCTAGAACAGCGGGAGGGGCATTCTCCTACAATGAGCAGTTCTTC | CSARTAGGAFSYNEQFF
TRBJ2-7 | TRBD2 | TRBV11-2 | many | TGTGCCAGCAGCCCAACCCCCCCACTAGCGGGAGGGCCCTACGAGCAGTACTTC | CASSPTPPLAGGPYEQYF
TRBJ2-1 | NA | TRBV5-4 | NA | TGTGCCAGCAGCTTGGCCGGGCTTGACAATGAGCAGTTCTTC | CASSLAGLDNEQFF
TRBJ2-1 | NA | TRBV29-1 | many | TGCAGCGCCCGACTTCGGATGTTCTTC | CSARLRMFF
TRBJ1-2 | NA | TRBV2 | many | TGTGCCAGCAATGGGGGGCTTGGCTACACCTTC | CASNGGLGYTF
TRBJ2-5 | TRBD2 | TRBV13 | NA | TGTGCCATGGGCCCGGGACTAGCGGGAGGCCAAGAGACCCAGTACTTC | CAMGPGLAGGQETQYF
TRBJ2-7 | NA | TRBV4-2 | NA | TGTGCCAGCAGCCCAAGAGTGGCGGGAACTGATGAGCAGTACTTC | CASSPRVAGTDEQYF
TRBJ1-5 | NA | TRBV28 | many | TGTGCCAGCAGTGGGGGGTTTGGGGATCAGCCCCAGCATTTT | CASSGGFGDQPQHF
TRBJ2-1 | NA | TRBV5-1 | many | TGCGCCAGCAGCCAAACTAGGGCCTCCTACAATGAGCAGTTCTTC | CASSQTRASYNEQFF
TRBJ2-7 | NA | TRBV29-1 | NA | TGCAGCGTTGGTGCCCCGGGCGAGCAGTACTTC | CSVGAPGEQYF
TRBJ1-5 | TRBD1 | TRBV28 | many | TGTGCCAGCAGTTCTACGAGAAAAGACAGGGGTTACTATAGCAATCAGCCCCAGCATTTT | CASSSTRKDRGYYSNQPQHF
TRBJ2-7 | TRBD2 | TRBV20-1 | many | TGCAGTGCTAGATTTAGCGGGAGGGCCTACGAGCAGTACTTC | CSARFSGRAYEQYF
TRBJ1-5 | NA | TRBV5-1 | many | TGCGCCAGCAGTCGAGGGGGAGATCAGCCCCAGCATTTT | CASSRGGDQPQHF
TRBJ2-2 | NA | TRBV12-3/TRBV12-4 | many | TGTGCCACCTCTTCGTTGGCTAGCGAAGGCGGGGAGCTGTTTTTT | CATSSLASEGGELFF
TRBJ2-7 | NA | TRBV28 | many | TGTGCCAGCAGTTTATTCTCATCAGGGTACTACGAGCAGTACTTC | CASSLFSSGYYEQYF
TRBJ2-3 | NA | TRBV15 | many | TGTGCCACCAGCAGACCCCTTGAATTACCAGATACGCAGTATTTT | CATSRPLELPDTQYF
TRBJ2-2 | NA | TRBV20-1 | many | TGCAGTGCTAGAGATTTCGACGGGAACACCGGGGAGCTGTTTTTT | CSARDFDGNTGELFF
TRBJ2-7 | TRBD1 | TRBV10-3 | many | TGTGCCATCACCTCGGGGACAGGGCCTTACGAGCAGTACTTC | CAITSGTGPYEQYF
TRBJ2-1 | TRBD2 | TRBV5-6 | many | TGTGCCAGCAGCGAATGGACTAGCGGGAGATGGGGTGAGCAGTTCTTC | CASSEWTSGRWGEQFF
TRBJ2-3 | TRBD1 | TRBV11-2 | NA | TGTGCCAGCAGCCGCGGGACAGGTCAGGGAGATACGCAGTATTTT | CASSRGTGQGDTQYF
TRBJ2-5 | TRBD1 | TRBV20-1 | many | TGCAGTGCTAGAGGGACAGGGGAGACCCAGTACTTC | CSARGTGETQYF
TRBJ2-2 | TRBD2 | TRBV15 | few | TGTGCCACCAGCAGGATGGGAGCGGGGGGATTCGCGAACACCGGGGAGCTGTTTTTT | CATSRMGAGGFANTGELFF
TRBJ2-1 | NA | TRBV5-4 | many | TGTGCCAGCAGCTCCCCCGGAGACATCTTCAATGAGCAGTTCTTC | CASSSPGDIFNEQFF
TRBJ2-1 | TRBD2 | TRBV3-1 | many | TGTGCCAGCAGCCAAGGAATAGCGGGATACAATGAGCAGTTCTTC | CASSQGIAGYNEQFF
TRBJ2-2 | TRBD2 | TRBV7-8 | many | TGTGCCAGCAGCTTAGCGTCCCTAGCGGGAGGGCCTTTTGTCCCCGGGGAGCTGTTTTTT | CASSLASLAGGPFVPGELFF
TRBJ2-3 | TRBD2 | TRBV5-5 | few | TGTGCCAGCAGCCTTTCCGGACTAGCGGATCGAGATACGCAGTATTTT | CASSLSGLADRDTQYF
TRBJ2-7 | NA | TRBV20-1 | NA | TGCAGTGCTACCGGAGCGGAGGGGGGGGGCTACGAGCAGTACTTC | CSATGAEGGGYEQYF
TRBJ2-7 | NA | TRBV28 | many | TGTGCCAGCATCCCTTGGGGTTCTTCCTACGAGCAGTACTTC | CASIPWGSSYEQYF
TRBJ2-7 | NA | TRBV3-1 | many | TGTGCCAGCAGCCAAGGACGGACCTACGAGCAGTACTTC | CASSQGRTYEQYF
TRBJ2-5 | NA | TRBV7-9 | many | TGTGCCAGCAGCTCCGCGGGACACCAAGAGACCCAGTACTTC | CASSSAGHQETQYF
TRBJ1-5 | TRBD1 | TRBV5-6 | many | TGTGCCAGCAGCGGGACAGGGATGGGCAATCAGCCCCAGCATTTT | CASSGTGMGNQPQHF
TRBJ2-1 | NA | TRBV27 | many | TGTGCCAGCAGCCCTGGAGGTGAGCGGAGGATGAGAAATGAGCAGTTCTTC | CASSPGGERRMRNEQFF
TRBJ1-6 | TRBD1 | TRBV7-2 | many | TGTGCCAGCACCCCTCTATGGGACAGGCTTCCCCCCCTCCACTTT | CASTPLWDRLPPLHF
TRBJ1-6 | TRBD1 | TRBV7-2 | many | TGTGCCAGCAGCTTAGCGGCAGGGGGATTACCCCTCCACTTT | CASSLAAGGLPLHF
TRBJ2-1 | TRBD2 | TRBV11-2 | many | TGTGCCAGCAGCGCCATCGCGGGAGGGCCCAACAATGAGCAGTTCTTC | CASSAIAGGPNNEQFF
TRBJ2-1 | TRBD2 | TRBV7-2 | many | TGTGCCAGCAGCCCGGGACTAGCGGGGTTGTACAATGAGCAGTTCTTC | CASSPGLAGLYNEQFF